This entry is about one TCR beta chain. Its antigen is unidentified. V was clipped by 6 bases and J by 5 bases, with 13 bases between them. The germline V gene encodes CDR1 SNHLY and CDR2 FYNNEI. This CDR3 region has 13 residues. This entry is derived from a study of cytotoxic CD8 clonotypes in ibrutinib-treated CLL. Study-level background: Of a cohort that held 10 to 12 relapsed/refractory and 15 treatment-naive patients, some 17 were IGHV unmutated. Study-wide results and limits: Ibrutinib response saw clonality rise, and progression saw it return toward baseline. Public clonotypes were uncommon and contracted or stayed stable on treatment.

The planned depth of sequencing spanned 1 in 200,000 to 1 in 1 million T cells. TCRdb's copy holds only in-frame clones and misses some; the assay was immunoSEQ multiplex PCR. This sample yields 40,000 or so clones, of which about half are seen a single time; approximately 17% belongs to the top ten. The sequence was obtained from a human donor with chronic lymphocytic leukemia. V is TRBV2 and J is TRBJ1-2; possible D gene TRBD1, 5 bases. Sequenced here: PBMCs, sampled before ibrutinib treatment. CDR3 protein: CASRREGRYGYTF. CDR3 nucleotides: TGTGCCAGCAGAAGGGAGGGGAGGTATGGCTACACCTTC.